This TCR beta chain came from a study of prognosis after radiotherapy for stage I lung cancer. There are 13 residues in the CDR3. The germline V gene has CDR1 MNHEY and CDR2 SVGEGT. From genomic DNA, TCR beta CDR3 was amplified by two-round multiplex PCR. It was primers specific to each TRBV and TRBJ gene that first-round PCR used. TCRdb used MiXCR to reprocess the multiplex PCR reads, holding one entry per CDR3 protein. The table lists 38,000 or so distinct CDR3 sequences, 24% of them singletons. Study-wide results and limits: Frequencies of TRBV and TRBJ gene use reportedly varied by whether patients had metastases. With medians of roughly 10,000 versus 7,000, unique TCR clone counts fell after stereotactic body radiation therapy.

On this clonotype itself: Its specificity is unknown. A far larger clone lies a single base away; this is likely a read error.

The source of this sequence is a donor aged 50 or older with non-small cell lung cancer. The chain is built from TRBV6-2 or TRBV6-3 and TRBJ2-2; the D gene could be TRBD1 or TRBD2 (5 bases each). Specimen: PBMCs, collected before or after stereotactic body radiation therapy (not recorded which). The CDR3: CASSEIRTGDLFF. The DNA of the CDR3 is TGTGCCAGCAGTGAAATAAGAACCGGGGACCTGTTTTTT.